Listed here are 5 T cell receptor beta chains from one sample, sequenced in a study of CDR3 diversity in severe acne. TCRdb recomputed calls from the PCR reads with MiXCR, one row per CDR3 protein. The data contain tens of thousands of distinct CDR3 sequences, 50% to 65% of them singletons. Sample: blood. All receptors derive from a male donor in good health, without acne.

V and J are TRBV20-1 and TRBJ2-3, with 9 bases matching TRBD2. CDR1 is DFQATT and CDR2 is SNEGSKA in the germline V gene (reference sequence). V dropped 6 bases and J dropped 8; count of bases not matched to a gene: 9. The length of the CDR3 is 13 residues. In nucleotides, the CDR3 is TGCAGTGCCGTAGCGGGGGCGTCCCCTACGCAGTATTTT. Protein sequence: CSAVAGASPTQYF.

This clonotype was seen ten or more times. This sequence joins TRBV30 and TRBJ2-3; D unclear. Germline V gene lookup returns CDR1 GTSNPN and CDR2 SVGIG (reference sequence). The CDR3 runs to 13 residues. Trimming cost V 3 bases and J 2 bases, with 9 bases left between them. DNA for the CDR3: TGTGCCTGGAGGGCAGGAAACACAGATACGCAGTATTTT. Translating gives CAWRAGNTDTQYF.

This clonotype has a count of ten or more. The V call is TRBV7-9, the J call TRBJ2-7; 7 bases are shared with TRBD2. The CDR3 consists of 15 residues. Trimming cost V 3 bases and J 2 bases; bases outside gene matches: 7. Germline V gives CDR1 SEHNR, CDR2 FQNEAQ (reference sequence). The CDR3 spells CASSFERDPPYEQYF. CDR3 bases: TGTGCCAGCAGCTTTGAGCGGGACCCTCCCTACGAGCAGTACTTC. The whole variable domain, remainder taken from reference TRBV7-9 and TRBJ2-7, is DTGVSQNPRHKITKRGQNVTFRCDPISEHNRLYWYRQTLGQGPEFLTYFQNEAQLEKSRLLSDRFSAERPKGSFSTLEIQRTEQGDSAMYLCASSFERDPPYEQYFGPGTRLTVT.

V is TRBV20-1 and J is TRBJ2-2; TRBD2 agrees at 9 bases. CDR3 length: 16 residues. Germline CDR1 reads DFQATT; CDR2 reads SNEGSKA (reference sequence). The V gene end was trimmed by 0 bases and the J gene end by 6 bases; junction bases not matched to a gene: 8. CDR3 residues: CSARDPRLAVSGELFF. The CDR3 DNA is TGCAGTGCTAGAGATCCACGACTAGCGGTTTCCGGGGAGCTGTTTTTT.

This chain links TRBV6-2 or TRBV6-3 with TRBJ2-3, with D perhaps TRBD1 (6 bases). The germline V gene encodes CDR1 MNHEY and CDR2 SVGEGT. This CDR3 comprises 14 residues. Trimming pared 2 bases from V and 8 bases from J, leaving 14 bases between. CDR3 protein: CASSYPGESPTQYF. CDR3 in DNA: TGTGCCAGCAGTTACCCAGGGGAGTCCCCTACGCAGTATTTT.